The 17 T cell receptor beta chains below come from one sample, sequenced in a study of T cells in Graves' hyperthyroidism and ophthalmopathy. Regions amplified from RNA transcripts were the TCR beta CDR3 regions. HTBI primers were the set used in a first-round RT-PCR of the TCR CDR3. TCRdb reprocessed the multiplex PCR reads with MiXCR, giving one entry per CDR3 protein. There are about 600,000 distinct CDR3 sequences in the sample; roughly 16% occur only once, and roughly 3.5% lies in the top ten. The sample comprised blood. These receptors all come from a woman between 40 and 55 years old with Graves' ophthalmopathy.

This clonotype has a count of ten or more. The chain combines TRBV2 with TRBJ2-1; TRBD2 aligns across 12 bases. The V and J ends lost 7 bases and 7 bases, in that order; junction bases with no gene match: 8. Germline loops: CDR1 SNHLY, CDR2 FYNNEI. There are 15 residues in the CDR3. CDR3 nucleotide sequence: TGTGCCAGCACTCTAGCGGGAGGGCCTGAAAATGAGCAGTTCTTC. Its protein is CASTLAGGPENEQFF.

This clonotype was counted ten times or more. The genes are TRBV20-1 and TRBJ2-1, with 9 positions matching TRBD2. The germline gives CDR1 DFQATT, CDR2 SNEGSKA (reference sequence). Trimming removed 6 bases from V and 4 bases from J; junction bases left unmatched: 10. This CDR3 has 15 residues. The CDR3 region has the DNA TGCAGTGCCCCAATAGCGGGAGTGGGGTACAATGAGCAGTTCTTC. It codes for CSAPIAGVGYNEQFF.

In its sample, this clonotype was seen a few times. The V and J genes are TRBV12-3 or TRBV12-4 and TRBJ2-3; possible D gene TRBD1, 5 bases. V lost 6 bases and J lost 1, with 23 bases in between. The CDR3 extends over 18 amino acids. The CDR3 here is CASSSPPTGVRGTDTQYF. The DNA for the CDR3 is TGTGCCAGCAGCTCGCCACCCACAGGTGTCAGAGGCACAGATACGCAGTATTTT.

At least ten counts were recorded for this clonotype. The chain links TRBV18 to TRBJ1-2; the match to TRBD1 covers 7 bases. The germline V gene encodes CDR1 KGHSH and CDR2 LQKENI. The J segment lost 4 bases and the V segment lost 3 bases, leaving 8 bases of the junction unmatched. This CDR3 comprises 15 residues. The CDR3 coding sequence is TGTGCCAGCTCACCTTCGTCAGGGGGAACCTATGGCTACACCTTC. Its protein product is CASSPSSGGTYGYTF.

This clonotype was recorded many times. The CDR3 loop reads CSASRKREVVADTQYF. CDR3 bases: TGCAGTGCTAGCCGTAAGAGGGAAGTAGTTGCAGATACGCAGTATTTT. This sequence joins TRBV20-1 and TRBJ2-3, with D possibly TRBD2 on 5 matching bases. V shed 3 bases and J shed 4 bases, with 20 bases lying between them. The CDR3 runs 16 residues. The germline V gene has CDR1 DFQATT and CDR2 SNEGSKA (reference sequence).

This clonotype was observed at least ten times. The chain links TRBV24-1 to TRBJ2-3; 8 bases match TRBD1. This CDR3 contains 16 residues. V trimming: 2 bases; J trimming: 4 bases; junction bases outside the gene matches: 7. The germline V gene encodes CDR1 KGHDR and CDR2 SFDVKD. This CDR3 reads CATSDYRTGRPDTQYF. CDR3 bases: TGTGCCACCAGTGATTACCGGACAGGGCGGCCAGATACGCAGTATTTT.

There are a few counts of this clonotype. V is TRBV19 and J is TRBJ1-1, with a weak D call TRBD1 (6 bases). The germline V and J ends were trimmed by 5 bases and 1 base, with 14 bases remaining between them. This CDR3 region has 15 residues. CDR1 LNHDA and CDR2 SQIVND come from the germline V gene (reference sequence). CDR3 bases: TGTGCCAGTAGTCCCCAGGACAGCTCGAACACTGAAGCTTTCTTT. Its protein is CASSPQDSSNTEAFF.

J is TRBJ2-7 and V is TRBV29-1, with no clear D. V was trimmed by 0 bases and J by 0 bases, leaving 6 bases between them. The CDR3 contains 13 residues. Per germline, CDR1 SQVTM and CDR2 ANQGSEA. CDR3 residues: CSVEEQHSYEQYF. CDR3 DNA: TGCAGCGTTGAAGAACAGCACTCCTACGAGCAGTACTTC.

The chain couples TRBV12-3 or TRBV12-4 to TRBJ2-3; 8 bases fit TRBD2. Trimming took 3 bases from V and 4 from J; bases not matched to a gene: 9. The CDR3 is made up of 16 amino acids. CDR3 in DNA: TGTGCCAGCAGTTTTTACGGGGGGGGTTTAGCAGATACGCAGTATTTT. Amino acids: CASSFYGGGLADTQYF.

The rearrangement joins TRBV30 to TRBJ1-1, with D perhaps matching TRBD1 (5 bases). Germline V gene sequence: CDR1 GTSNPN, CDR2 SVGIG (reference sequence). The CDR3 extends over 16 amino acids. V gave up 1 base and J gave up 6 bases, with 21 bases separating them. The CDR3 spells CAWSARSGRFFAEAFF. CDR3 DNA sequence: TGTGCCTGGAGTGCGCGCTCAGGGCGGTTCTTCGCTGAAGCTTTCTTT.

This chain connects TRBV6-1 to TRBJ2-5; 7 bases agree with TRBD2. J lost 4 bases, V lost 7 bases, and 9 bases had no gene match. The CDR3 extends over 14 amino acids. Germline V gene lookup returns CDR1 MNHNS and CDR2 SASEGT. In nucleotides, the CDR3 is TGTGCCAGCACCTTCGGCGGGAGCGCAGAGACCCAGTACTTC. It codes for CASTFGGSAETQYF.

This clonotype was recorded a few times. CDR3 amino acids: CASSQDQTSRPQETQYF. CDR3 nucleotides: TGCGCCAGCAGCCAAGATCAAACTTCCAGACCACAAGAGACCCAGTACTTC. The chain is built from TRBV4-1 and TRBJ2-5; D not resolved. The CDR3 consists of 17 residues. Germline-derived CDR1 and CDR2 are MGHRA and YSYEKL. Trimming left V 0 bases short and J 2 bases short, with 16 bases between.

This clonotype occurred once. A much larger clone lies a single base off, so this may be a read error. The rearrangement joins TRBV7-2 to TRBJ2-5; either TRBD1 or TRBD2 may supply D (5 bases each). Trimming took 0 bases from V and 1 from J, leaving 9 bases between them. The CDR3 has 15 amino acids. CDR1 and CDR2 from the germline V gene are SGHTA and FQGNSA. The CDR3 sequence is CASSLAGDFQETQYF. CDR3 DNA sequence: TGTGCCAGCAGCTTAGCGGGGGATTTCCAAGAGACCCAGTACTTC.

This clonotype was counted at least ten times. This chain's CDR3 is CATEPLGTLSNQPQHF. CDR3 DNA sequence: TGTGCCACCGAACCCCTCGGGACACTTAGCAATCAGCCCCAGCATTTT. The chain links TRBV6-1 to TRBJ1-5; D perhaps matches TRBD1 (6 bases). The CDR3 loop spans 16 amino acids. Looked up from germline, CDR1 is MNHNS and CDR2 is SASEGT. V lost 10 bases and J 0 bases, leaving 19 bases between the germline ends.

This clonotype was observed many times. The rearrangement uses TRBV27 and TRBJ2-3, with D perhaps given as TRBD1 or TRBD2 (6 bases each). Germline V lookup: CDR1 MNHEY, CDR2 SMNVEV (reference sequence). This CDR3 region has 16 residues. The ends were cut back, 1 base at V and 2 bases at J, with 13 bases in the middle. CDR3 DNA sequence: TGTGCCAGCAGTTTATATACGGGGGCCGTCACAGATACGCAGTATTTT. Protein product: CASSLYTGAVTDTQYF.

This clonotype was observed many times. CDR3 DNA: TGTGCCAGCAGCTTAAACGAAAGGGGCTATGGCTACACCTTC. This translates into CASSLNERGYGYTF. This sequence joins TRBV11-2 and TRBJ1-2; D is possibly TRBD1 (5 bases). In germline, CDR1 is SGHAT, CDR2 FQNNGV. The CDR3 has 14 residues. V lost 2 bases to trimming and J lost 4 bases, with 11 bases between them.

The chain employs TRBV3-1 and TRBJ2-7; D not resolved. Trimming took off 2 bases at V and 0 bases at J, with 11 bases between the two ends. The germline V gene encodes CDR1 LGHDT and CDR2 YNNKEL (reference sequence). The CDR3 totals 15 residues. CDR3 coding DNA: TGTGCCAGCAGCCAAATAATCGACAACTCCTACGAGCAGTACTTC. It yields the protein CASSQIIDNSYEQYF.